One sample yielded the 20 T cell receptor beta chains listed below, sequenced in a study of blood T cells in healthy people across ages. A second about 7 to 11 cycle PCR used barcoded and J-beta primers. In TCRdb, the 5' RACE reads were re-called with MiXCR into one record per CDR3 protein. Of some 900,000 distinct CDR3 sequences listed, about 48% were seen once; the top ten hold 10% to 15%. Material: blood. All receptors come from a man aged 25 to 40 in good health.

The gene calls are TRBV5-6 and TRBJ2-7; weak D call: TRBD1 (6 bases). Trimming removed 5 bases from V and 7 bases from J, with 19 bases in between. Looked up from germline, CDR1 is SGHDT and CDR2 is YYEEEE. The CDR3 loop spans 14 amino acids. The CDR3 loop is CASRWAGQFEEQYF. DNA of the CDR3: TGTGCCAGCAGATGGGCCGGACAGTTCGAGGAGCAGTACTTC.

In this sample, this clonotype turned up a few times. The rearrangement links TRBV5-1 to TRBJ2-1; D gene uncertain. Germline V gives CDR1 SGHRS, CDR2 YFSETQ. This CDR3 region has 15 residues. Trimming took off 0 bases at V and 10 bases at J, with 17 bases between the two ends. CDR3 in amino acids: CASSLDGWQNYEQFF. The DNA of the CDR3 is TGCGCCAGCAGCTTGGACGGTTGGCAGAATTACGAGCAGTTCTTC.

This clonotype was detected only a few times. This CDR3 is CASSFLTTQQFF. The CDR3 DNA reads as TGTGCCAGCAGTTTCCTGACCACCCAGCAGTTCTTC. The V gene is TRBV28, the J gene TRBJ2-1; D gene uncertain. There are 12 residues in the CDR3. Trimming took 3 bases from V and 11 from J, leaving 11 bases between them. Germline V gives CDR1 MDHEN, CDR2 SYDVKM.

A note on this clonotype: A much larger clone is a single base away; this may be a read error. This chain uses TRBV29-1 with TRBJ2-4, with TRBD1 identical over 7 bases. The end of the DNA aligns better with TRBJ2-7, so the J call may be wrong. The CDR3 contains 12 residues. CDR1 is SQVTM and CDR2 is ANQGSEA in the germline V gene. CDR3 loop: CSVVTGYYEQYF. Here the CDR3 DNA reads TGCAGCGTGGTGACAGGGTACTACGAGCAGTACTTC.

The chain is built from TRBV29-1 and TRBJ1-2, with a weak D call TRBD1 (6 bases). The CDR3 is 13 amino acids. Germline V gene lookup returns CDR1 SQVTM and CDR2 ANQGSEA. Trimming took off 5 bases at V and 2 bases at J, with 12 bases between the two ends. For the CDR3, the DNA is TGCAGCGTTTCACAGGGACCCAACTATGGCTACACCTTC. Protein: CSVSQGPNYGYTF.

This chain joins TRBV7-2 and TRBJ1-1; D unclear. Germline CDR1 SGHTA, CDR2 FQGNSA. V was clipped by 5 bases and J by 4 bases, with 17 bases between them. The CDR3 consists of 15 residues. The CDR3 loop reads CASSIEGLLSTEAFF. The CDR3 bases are TGTGCCAGCAGCATAGAAGGGTTGTTGAGCACTGAAGCTTTCTTT. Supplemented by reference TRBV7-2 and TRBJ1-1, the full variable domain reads GAGVSQSPSNKVTEKGKDVELRCDPISGHTALYWYRQSLGQGLEFLIYFQGNSAPDKSGLPSDRFSAERTGGSVSTLTIQRTQQEDSAVYLCASSIEGLLSTEAFFGQGTRLTVV.

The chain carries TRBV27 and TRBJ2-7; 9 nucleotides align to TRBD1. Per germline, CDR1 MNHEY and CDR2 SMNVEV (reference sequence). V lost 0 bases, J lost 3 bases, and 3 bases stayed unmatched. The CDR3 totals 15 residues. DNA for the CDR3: TGTGCCAGCAGTTTATCGGGGACAGGGCTCTACGAGCAGTACTTC. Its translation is CASSLSGTGLYEQYF.

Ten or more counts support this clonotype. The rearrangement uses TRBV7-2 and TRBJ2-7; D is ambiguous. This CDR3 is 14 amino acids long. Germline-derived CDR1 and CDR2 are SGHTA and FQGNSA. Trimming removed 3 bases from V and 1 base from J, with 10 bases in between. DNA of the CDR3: TGTGCCAGCAGCTTCGGCCACCAATCCTACGAGCAGTACTTC. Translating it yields CASSFGHQSYEQYF.

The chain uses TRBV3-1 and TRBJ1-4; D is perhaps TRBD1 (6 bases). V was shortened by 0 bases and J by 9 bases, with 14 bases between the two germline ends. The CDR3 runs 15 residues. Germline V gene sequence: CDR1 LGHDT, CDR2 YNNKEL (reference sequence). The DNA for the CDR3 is TGTGCCAGCAGCCAAGAGGGACAAGACCCTAAAAAACTGTTTTTT. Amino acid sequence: CASSQEGQDPKKLFF.

This CDR3 reads CASSLKPGEQFF. In DNA form, the CDR3 reads TGCGCCAGCAGCTTGAAACCCGGGGAGCAGTTCTTC. The rearrangement links TRBV5-1 to TRBJ2-1; D gene unclear. There are 12 residues in the CDR3. V was trimmed by 1 base and J by 10 bases, leaving 9 bases between them. Germline assignment: CDR1 SGHRS and CDR2 YFSETQ.

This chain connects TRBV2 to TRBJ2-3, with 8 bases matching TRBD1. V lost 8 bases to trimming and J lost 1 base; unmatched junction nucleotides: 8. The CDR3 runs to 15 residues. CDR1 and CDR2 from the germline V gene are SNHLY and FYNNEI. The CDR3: CASHSPGGRTDTQYF. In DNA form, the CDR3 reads TGTGCCAGCCATTCGCCAGGGGGCCGCACAGATACGCAGTATTTT.

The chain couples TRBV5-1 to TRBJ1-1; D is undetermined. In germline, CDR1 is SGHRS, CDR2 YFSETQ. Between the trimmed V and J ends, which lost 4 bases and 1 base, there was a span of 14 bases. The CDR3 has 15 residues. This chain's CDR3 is CASSESPAWNTEAFF. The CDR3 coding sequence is TGCGCCAGCAGCGAATCCCCCGCCTGGAACACTGAAGCTTTCTTT.

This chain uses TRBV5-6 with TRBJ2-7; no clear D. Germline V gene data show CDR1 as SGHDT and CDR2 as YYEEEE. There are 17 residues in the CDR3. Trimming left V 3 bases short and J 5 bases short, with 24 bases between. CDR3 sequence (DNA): TGTGCCAGCAGCTACCGGGTCGACCGCCAAGGAAAGCACGAGCAGTACTTC. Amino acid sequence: CASSYRVDRQGKHEQYF.

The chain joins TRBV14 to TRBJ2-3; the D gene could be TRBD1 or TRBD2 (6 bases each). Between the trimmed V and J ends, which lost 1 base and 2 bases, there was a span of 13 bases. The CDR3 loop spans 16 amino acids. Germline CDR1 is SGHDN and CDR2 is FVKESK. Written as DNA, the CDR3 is TGTGCCAGCAGCCAAGTATCGGGGGCCGTCACAGATACGCAGTATTTT. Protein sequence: CASSQVSGAVTDTQYF.

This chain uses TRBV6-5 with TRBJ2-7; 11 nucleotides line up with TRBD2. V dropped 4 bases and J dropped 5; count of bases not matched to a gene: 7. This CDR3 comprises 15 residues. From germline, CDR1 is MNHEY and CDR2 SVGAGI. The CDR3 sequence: CASSSGTSGADEQYF. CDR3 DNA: TGTGCCAGCAGTTCCGGGACTAGCGGAGCTGACGAGCAGTACTTC.

In nucleotides, the CDR3 is TGCGCCAGCAGCCAACCCCGGGGCTCAGGGCTAGGTGAGCAGTTCTTC. This sequence encodes CASSQPRGSGLGEQFF. This rearrangement joins TRBV4-1 to TRBJ2-1; D is possibly TRBD1 or TRBD2 (5 bases each). The V gene lost 2 bases and the J gene lost 9 bases, with 20 bases spanning the gap. The CDR3 length is 16 residues. Germline values: CDR1 MGHRA, CDR2 YSYEKL.

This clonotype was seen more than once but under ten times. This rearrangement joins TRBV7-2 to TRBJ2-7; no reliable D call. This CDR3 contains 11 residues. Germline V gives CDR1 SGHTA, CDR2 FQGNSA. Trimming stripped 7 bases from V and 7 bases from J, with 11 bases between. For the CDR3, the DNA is TGTGCCAGCACCCTTGCCTGTGAGCAGTACTTC. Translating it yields CASTLACEQYF.

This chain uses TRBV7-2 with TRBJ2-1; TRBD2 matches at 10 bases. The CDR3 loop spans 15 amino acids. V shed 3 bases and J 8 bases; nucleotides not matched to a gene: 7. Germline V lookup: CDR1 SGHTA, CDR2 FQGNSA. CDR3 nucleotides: TGTGCCAGCAGCTTTTCCGCTAGCGGGAGTTATGAGCAGTTCTTC. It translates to CASSFSASGSYEQFF.

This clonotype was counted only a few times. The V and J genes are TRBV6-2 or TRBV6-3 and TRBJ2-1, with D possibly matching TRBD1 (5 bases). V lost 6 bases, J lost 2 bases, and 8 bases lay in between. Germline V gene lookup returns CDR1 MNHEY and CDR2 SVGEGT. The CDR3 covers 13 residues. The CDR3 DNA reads TGTGCCAGCAGGGGGCCCCCCTACAATGAGCAGTTCTTC. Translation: CASRGPPYNEQFF.

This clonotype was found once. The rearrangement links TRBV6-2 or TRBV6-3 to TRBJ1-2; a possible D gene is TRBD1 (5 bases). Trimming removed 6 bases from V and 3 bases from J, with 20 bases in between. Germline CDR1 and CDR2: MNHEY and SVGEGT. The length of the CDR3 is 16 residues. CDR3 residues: CASSPGPSGGYYGYTF. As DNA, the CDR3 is TGTGCCAGCAGCCCAGGACCCTCCGGGGGTTACTATGGCTACACCTTC.